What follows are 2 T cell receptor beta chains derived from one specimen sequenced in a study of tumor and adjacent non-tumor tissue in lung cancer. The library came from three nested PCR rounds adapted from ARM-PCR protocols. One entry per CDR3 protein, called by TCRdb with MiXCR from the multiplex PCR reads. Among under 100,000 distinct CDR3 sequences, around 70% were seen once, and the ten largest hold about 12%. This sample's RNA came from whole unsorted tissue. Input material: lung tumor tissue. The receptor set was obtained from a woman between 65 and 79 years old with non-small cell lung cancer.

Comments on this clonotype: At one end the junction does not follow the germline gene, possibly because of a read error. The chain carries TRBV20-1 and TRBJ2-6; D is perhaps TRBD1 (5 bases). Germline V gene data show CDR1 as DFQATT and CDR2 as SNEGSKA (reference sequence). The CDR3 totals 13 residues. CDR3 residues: CRSQVSGANVMTF. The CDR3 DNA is TGCAGATCACAAGTCTCTGGGGCCAACGTCATGACTTTC.

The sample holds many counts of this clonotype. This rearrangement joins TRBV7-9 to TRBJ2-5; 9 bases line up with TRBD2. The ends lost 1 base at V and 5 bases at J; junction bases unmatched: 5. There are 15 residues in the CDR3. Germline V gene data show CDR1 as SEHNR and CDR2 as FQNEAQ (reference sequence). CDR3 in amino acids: CASSLGGTSLETQYF. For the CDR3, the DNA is TGTGCCAGCAGCTTAGGAGGGACTAGCCTGGAGACCCAGTACTTC.